These 5 T cell receptor beta chains share one sample of origin, sequenced in a study of blood T cells in healthy people across ages. The use of a sample-barcoded 5' primer and a J-beta primer mix characterized a second PCR of about 6 to 11 cycles. MiXCR was run by TCRdb on the 5' RACE reads, yielding one entry per CDR3 protein. The data contain almost 550,000 distinct CDR3 sequences, around 24% of them singletons. Separately, the same data were catalogued under a study of T cells of mothers and their children.

Sequences were obtained from blood. The source of these receptors is a boy aged 5-17 years in good health.

The V gene is TRBV2, the J gene TRBJ2-5, with 10 bases fitting TRBD2. The assigned J gene may be wrong: the sequence end matches TRBJ2-1 better. The CDR3 is made up of 14 amino acids. Germline V gene sequence: CDR1 SNHLY, CDR2 FYNNEI. CDR3 amino acids: CASSDLAGVYEQFF. The CDR3 coding sequence is TGTGCCAGCAGTGATCTAGCGGGAGTTTATGAGCAGTTCTTC.

The genes are TRBV29-1 and TRBJ1-5; D is possibly TRBD1 (6 bases). From germline, CDR1 is SQVTM and CDR2 ANQGSEA. V gave up 6 bases and J gave up 6 bases, with 12 bases separating them. The CDR3 consists of 12 residues. CDR3 residues: CSVRTGSQPQHF. Here the CDR3 DNA reads TGCAGCGTAAGAACAGGGAGTCAGCCCCAGCATTTT.

V gene TRBV20-1 combines with J gene TRBJ2-2; a weak D match, TRBD1 (6 bases). The CDR3 spans 16 residues. Germline values: CDR1 DFQATT, CDR2 SNEGSKA (reference sequence). V gave up 0 bases and J gave up 7 bases, with 18 bases separating them. CDR3 nucleotide sequence: TGCAGTGCTAGAGACCTAGGGGGTCGCCGGGTCGGGGAGCTGTTTTTT. It encodes CSARDLGGRRVGELFF.

This clonotype has only a few counts. The chain links TRBV12-3 or TRBV12-4 to TRBJ2-7; 10 bases are a match to TRBD1. CDR3 size: 15 residues. Unmatched junction bases numbered 3, after V lost 1 base and J lost 3 bases. The CDR3 DNA reads TGTGCCAGCAGTTTAGGGGGGACAGGGGTCTACGAGCAGTACTTC. The encoded protein is CASSLGGTGVYEQYF.

This clonotype has a single count. This chain links TRBV6-6 with TRBJ2-3; 7 bases align to TRBD1. Germline V gene lookup returns CDR1 MNHNY and CDR2 SVGAGI (reference sequence). The CDR3 loop spans 14 amino acids. J lost 3 bases, V lost 6 bases, and 6 bases had no gene match. This chain's CDR3 is CASRDRVETDTQYF. The CDR3 DNA sequence: TGTGCCAGCAGAGACAGGGTTGAAACAGATACGCAGTATTTT.